These 19 T cell receptor beta chains were sequenced from one sample in a study of T cells in Graves' hyperthyroidism and ophthalmopathy. TCR beta CDR3 region amplification was performed from RNA transcripts. RT-PCR in the first round (using the HTBI primer set) targeted the TCR CDR3. TCRdb analysed the multiplex PCR reads with MiXCR anew, one entry per CDR3 protein. The sample lists over 250,000 distinct CDR3 sequences, 25% to 30% occurring once. The specimen was blood. The receptors stem from a middle-aged man with Graves' hyperthyroidism that later progressed to Graves' ophthalmopathy.

The CDR3 region is CASTPAGGSGETQYF. The CDR3 DNA is TGTGCCAGCACCCCAGCGGGAGGGTCCGGGGAGACCCAGTACTTC. The rearrangement links TRBV12-3 or TRBV12-4 to TRBJ2-5; 10 nucleotides match TRBD2. V lost 7 bases to trimming and J lost 5 bases; unmatched junction nucleotides: 10. The length of the CDR3 is 15 residues.

This clonotype was counted at least ten times. The chain carries TRBV19 and TRBJ1-5; no firm D call. This CDR3 has 14 amino acids. Trimming took off 5 bases at V and 2 bases at J, with 10 bases between the two ends. Germline V CDR1 and CDR2: LNHDA, SQIVND (reference sequence). CDR3 sequence reads: CASSRRTGNQPQHF. The CDR3 region has the DNA TGTGCCAGTAGTCGCCGGACGGGCAATCAGCCCCAGCATTTT. Supplemented by reference TRBV19 and TRBJ1-5, the full variable domain reads DGGITQSPKYLFRKEGQNVTLSCEQNLNHDAMYWYRQDPGQGLRLIYYSQIVNDFQKGDIAEGYSVSREKKESFPLTVTSAQKNPTAFYLCASSRRTGNQPQHFGDGTRLSIL.

V usage is TRBV6-5 and J usage is TRBJ1-1; D not certain. The CDR3 has 15 amino acids. The germline V and J ends were trimmed by 2 bases and 2 bases, with 12 bases remaining between them. CDR1 is MNHEY, CDR2 SVGAGI, per germline. This CDR3 reads CASSYATGRNTEAFF. The CDR3, as DNA: TGTGCCAGCAGTTACGCGACCGGACGTAACACTGAAGCTTTCTTT.

As to this clonotype: This clone may be a read error of a much larger clone one base away. CDR3 DNA: TGTGCCAGCAGTTTTGGCAGGGTCTACGAGCAGTACTTC. Residues: CASSFGRVYEQYF. The chain joins TRBV28 to TRBJ2-7, with a weak D call TRBD1 (5 bases). V gave up 3 bases and J gave up 3 bases, with 9 bases separating them. The germline V gene encodes CDR1 MDHEN and CDR2 SYDVKM. There are 13 residues in the CDR3.

The chain combines TRBV6-1 with TRBJ1-1; D remains ambiguous. CDR1 and CDR2 (germline): MNHNS, SASEGT. CDR3 size: 15 residues. V lost 6 bases, J lost 5 bases, and 19 bases lay in between. CDR3: CASRLSTSRNTEAFF. CDR3 DNA: TGTGCCAGCAGGCTTTCGACATCGAGGAATACTGAAGCTTTCTTT.

This clonotype was observed at least ten times. The V gene is TRBV27, the J gene TRBJ1-2; the match to TRBD1 covers 7 bases. Germline V CDR1 and CDR2: MNHEY, SMNVEV (reference sequence). Unmatched junction bases numbered 12, after V lost 6 bases and J lost 8 bases. The CDR3 totals 14 residues. The CDR3 is CASRGTTGFGGYTF. DNA of the CDR3: TGTGCCAGCAGGGGAACGACAGGGTTTGGCGGCTACACCTTC.

Ten or more counts support this clonotype. This chain connects TRBV20-1 to TRBJ2-2; D tentatively reads TRBD1 or TRBD2 (5 bases each). Deletions cut 3 bases from V and 3 bases from J, with 11 bases between. Germline V gene data show CDR1 as DFQATT and CDR2 as SNEGSKA (reference sequence). CDR3 length equals 14 residues. The CDR3 here is CSASRDRHTGELFF. The DNA of the CDR3 is TGCAGTGCTAGTAGGGACCGTCACACCGGGGAGCTGTTTTTT.

This clonotype was observed at least ten times. The chain links TRBV9 to TRBJ1-1, with a tentative D call TRBD1 (5 bases). V was shortened by 0 bases and J by 0 bases, with 15 bases between the two germline ends. The CDR3 loop spans 17 amino acids. CDR1 is SGDLS, CDR2 YYNGEE, per germline. This CDR3 is CASSVEATRGVNTEAFF. In DNA, the CDR3 is TGTGCCAGCAGCGTAGAGGCGACTCGAGGGGTGAACACTGAAGCTTTCTTT.

The chain has TRBV7-2 and TRBJ1-2; D remains unclear. The CDR3 runs 14 residues. V was shortened by 2 bases and J by 3 bases, with 10 bases between the two germline ends. Germline values: CDR1 SGHTA, CDR2 FQGNSA. As DNA, the CDR3 is TGTGCCAGCAGCTTATCTGCATCTGACTATGGCTACACCTTC. Protein sequence: CASSLSASDYGYTF.

There are many counts of this clonotype. The chain carries TRBV6-5 and TRBJ1-3, with D hard to call. The CDR3 contains 13 residues. V was trimmed by 8 bases and J by 5 bases, leaving 13 bases between them. Looked up from germline, CDR1 is MNHEY and CDR2 is SVGAGI. The CDR3 sequence is CASRPITRNTIYF. The CDR3 DNA is TGTGCCAGCCGTCCAATTACGAGAAACACCATATATTTT.

J is TRBJ1-1 and V is TRBV4-3; D possibly corresponds to TRBD1 (5 bases). V gave up 0 bases and J gave up 0 bases, with 14 bases separating them. CDR1 and CDR2 (germline): LGHNA, YSLEER. There are 17 residues in the CDR3. The CDR3 coding sequence is TGCGCCAGCAGCCAAGACAGTCGGCGGGGCATGAACACTGAAGCTTTCTTT. Protein product: CASSQDSRRGMNTEAFF.

The count of this clonotype is one. The chain uses TRBV7-9 and TRBJ2-5, with D perhaps TRBD2 (5 bases). Germline assignment: CDR1 SEHNR and CDR2 FQNEAQ (reference sequence). Trimming removed 5 bases from V and 1 base from J, with 11 bases in between. The CDR3 has 14 residues. CDR3 in DNA: TGTGCCAGCAGCGTGGTGGGGAGCCAAGAGACCCAGTACTTC. This sequence encodes CASSVVGSQETQYF. Filled out from reference TRBV7-9 and TRBJ2-5, the complete variable domain reads DTGVSQNPRHKITKRGQNVTFRCDPISEHNRLYWYRQTLGQGPEFLTYFQNEAQLEKSRLLSDRFSAERPKGSFSTLEIQRTEQGDSAMYLCASSVVGSQETQYFGPGTRLLVL.

This clonotype showed up many times. The rearrangement links TRBV19 to TRBJ1-5; D perhaps matches TRBD1 (6 bases). Trimming took off 3 bases at V and 6 bases at J, with 15 bases between the two ends. The CDR3 extends over 15 amino acids. Per germline, CDR1 LNHDA and CDR2 SQIVND (reference sequence). In DNA, the CDR3 is TGTGCCAGTAGTATTTGGGACAAACCCCCTCAGCCCCAGCATTTT. Amino acids: CASSIWDKPPQPQHF.

This clonotype occurred a few times. The gene calls are TRBV28 and TRBJ2-7; 10 bases match TRBD2. There are 15 residues in the CDR3. CDR1 and CDR2 from the germline V gene are MDHEN and SYDVKM. V shed 6 bases, J shed 6 bases, and the junction held 11 bases outside the gene matches. CDR3: CASSLEASGSREQYF. The CDR3 DNA is TGTGCCAGCAGCTTGGAGGCTAGCGGGAGTCGCGAGCAGTACTTC.

This clonotype was seen repeatedly, ten times or more. The chain has TRBV24-1 and TRBJ2-5, with TRBD2 identical over 13 bases. The trim removed 1 base at V and 1 base at J, leaving 14 bases unmatched. Per germline, CDR1 KGHDR and CDR2 SFDVKD. The CDR3 loop spans 21 amino acids. The CDR3 coding sequence is TGTGCCACCAGTGATTTTGCGACTCGGACTAGCGGGAGCAAACCCCAAGAGACCCAGTACTTC. Translation gives CATSDFATRTSGSKPQETQYF.

This clonotype was found many times. V gene TRBV3-1 combines with J gene TRBJ1-1, with a possible D match to TRBD1 (5 bases). CDR3 length: 14 amino acids. The germline V and J ends were trimmed by 1 base and 1 base, with 7 bases remaining between them. Germline assignment: CDR1 LGHDT and CDR2 YNNKEL (reference sequence). The CDR3 loop reads CASSQAGRNTEAFF. The CDR3 DNA is TGTGCCAGCAGCCAAGCAGGGCGGAACACTGAAGCTTTCTTT.

This clonotype was observed many times. This chain uses TRBV2 with TRBJ2-3; 11 positions agree with TRBD2. The CDR3 is 15 amino acids. Per the germline V gene, CDR1 is SNHLY and CDR2 is FYNNEI. V lost 2 bases and J lost 6; bases outside the gene matches: 4. The CDR3 region is CASSEWSSGGDTQYF. CDR3 DNA: TGTGCCAGCAGTGAATGGTCTAGCGGGGGGGATACGCAGTATTTT.

This clonotype was picked up many times. The chain employs TRBV20-1 and TRBJ2-7, with TRBD2 matching 8 bases. Germline values: CDR1 DFQATT, CDR2 SNEGSKA (reference sequence). Unmatched junction bases numbered 14, after V lost 0 bases and J lost 4 bases. CDR3 length: 17 amino acids. As DNA, the CDR3 is TGCAGTGCTAGAGATTTAAACGGGAGGGCCATCCGGTACGAGCAGTACTTC. Its translation: CSARDLNGRAIRYEQYF.

V is TRBV12-3 or TRBV12-4 and J is TRBJ1-1; 8 bases fit TRBD1. The CDR3 covers 13 residues. Trimming removed 11 bases from V and 6 bases from J; junction bases left unmatched: 11. In DNA form, the CDR3 reads TGTGCCTGGGAGACAGGGGTCGGCGCTGAAGCTTTCTTT. Its translation is CAWETGVGAEAFF.